This TCR beta chain was observed in a study of blood T cell repertoires in COVID-19. Generated by immunoSEQ multiplex PCR, the TCRdb table keeps only in-frame clones and is missing some. The sample gives fewer than 250,000 clones, around 89% of which show up once; less than 3.5% is in the top ten. In this sample, this clone turned up a few times. The clonotype comes from a man aged 25 to 45 with COVID-19, enrolled during active disease. Sequencing was done on a sample of peripheral blood.

The CDR3 DNA is TGTGCCAGCAGTCCTAGCGGGATCTACGAGCAGTACTTC. This translates into CASSPSGIYEQYF. The chain employs TRBV28 and TRBJ2-7, with 9 bases fitting TRBD2. CDR1 is MDHEN, CDR2 SYDVKM, per germline. With 5 bases clipped from V and 3 bases from J, the junction kept 2 bases outside the gene matches. The CDR3 length is 13 residues.